This T cell receptor beta chain was identified during a study of OX40 agonist ivuxolimab in advanced cancers. Across the study: Patients in the trial were receiving intravenous ivuxolimab every 2 weeks, at doses of 0.01 to 10 mg/kg. A mean age of approximately 64 years, range about 20 to 79, was recorded, and around 85% were male. A history of anti-PD-1, anti-PD-L1 or anti-CTLA-4 therapy was acceptable, and 30% to 45% had some. The study's findings and limits: Expanded peripheral T-cell antigen specificity went undetermined.

Clones were read by immunoSEQ multiplex PCR, and TCRdb kept only the in-frame ones, dropping some. This sample has some 80,000 clones, with roughly 92% found just once. CDR3 length equals 14 residues. V was trimmed by 1 base and J by 2 bases, leaving 9 bases between them. CDR1 KGHSH and CDR2 LQKENI come from the germline V gene. With respect to this clone: Its specificity is unknown.

This TCR was sampled from an adult with an advanced solid tumor such as melanoma, head and neck, liver or kidney cancer. Sequenced material: CD4+ or CD8+ T cells sorted from blood, taken in a trial of the OX40 agonist ivuxolimab. The rearrangement links TRBV18 to TRBJ2-7; no definite D call. CDR3 DNA: TGTGCCAGCTCACCACTCGGCGGACCCTACGAGCAGTACTTC. It is translated as CASSPLGGPYEQYF.